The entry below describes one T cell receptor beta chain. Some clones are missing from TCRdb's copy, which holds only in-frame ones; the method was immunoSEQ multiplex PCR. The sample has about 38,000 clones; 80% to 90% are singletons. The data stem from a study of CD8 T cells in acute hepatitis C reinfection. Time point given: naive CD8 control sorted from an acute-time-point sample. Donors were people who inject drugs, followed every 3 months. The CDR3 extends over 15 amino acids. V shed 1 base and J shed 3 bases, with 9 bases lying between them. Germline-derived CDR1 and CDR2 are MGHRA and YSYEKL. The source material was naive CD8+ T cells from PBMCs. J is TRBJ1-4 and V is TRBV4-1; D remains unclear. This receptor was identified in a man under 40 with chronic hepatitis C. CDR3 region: CASSQARPSNEKLFF. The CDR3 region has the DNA TGCGCCAGCAGCCAAGCGAGACCTTCTAATGAAAAACTGTTTTTT.